This TCR beta chain was found in a study of beta chain features in type 1 diabetes. Across the whole study: The study examined 107,917,701 sorted cells across all samples. Findings and limits, study-wide: Significant though moderate, a shortening of TCRB CDR3s appeared in all four CD4+ subsets of Type 1 diabetes patients. Patients and controls would be equally affected if PCR favored shorter templates.

This clone was observed a handful of times. Its antigen is unknown. Averaging roughly 120 mL, one heparinised blood draw came from each individual donor. Reverse transcribing all isolated RNA meant expressed TCRB transcripts were sequenced. Profiling relied on immunoSEQ multiplex PCR, and the TCRdb table lists in-frame clones only, not all of them. The sample has 95,000 to 110,000 clones; 28% are singletons. The CDR3 is made up of 15 amino acids. In germline, CDR1 is LNHDA, CDR2 SQIVND (reference sequence). V was pared by 5 bases and J by 6 bases, with 5 bases of the junction left unmatched. This TCR derives from a woman younger than 30 with type 1 diabetes. The rearrangement uses TRBV19 and TRBJ2-1; TRBD2 matches 12 bases. The sample was central memory CD4+ T cells from blood. The CDR3 DNA sequence: TGTGCCAGTAGTGGGGGACTAGCGGGCCTCAATGAGCAGTTCTTC. It is translated as CASSGGLAGLNEQFF.